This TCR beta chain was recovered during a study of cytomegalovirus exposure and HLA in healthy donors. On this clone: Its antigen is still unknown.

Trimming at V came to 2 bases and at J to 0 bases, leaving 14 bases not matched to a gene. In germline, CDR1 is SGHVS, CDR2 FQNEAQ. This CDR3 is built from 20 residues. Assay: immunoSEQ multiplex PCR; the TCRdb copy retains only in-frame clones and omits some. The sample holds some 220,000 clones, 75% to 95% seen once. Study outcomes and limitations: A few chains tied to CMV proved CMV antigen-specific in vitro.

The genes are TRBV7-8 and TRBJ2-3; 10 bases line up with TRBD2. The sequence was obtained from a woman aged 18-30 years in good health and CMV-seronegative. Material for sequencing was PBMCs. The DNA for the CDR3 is TGTGCCAGCAGCTTATCGGGTTGGGCGCTAGCGGGAGAGAGCACAGATACGCAGTATTTT. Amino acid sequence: CASSLSGWALAGESTDTQYF.